The text below deals with one TCR beta chain. The CDR3 runs to 14 residues. J was trimmed by 7 bases and V by 5 bases; bases with no gene match: 5. CDR1 MNHNS and CDR2 SASEGT come from the germline V gene. This sample is drawn from a study of shared clonotypes between healthy human individuals. Data came from immunoSEQ multiplex PCR; TCRdb stores just in-frame clones and leaves some out. The table has roughly 1,500,000 clones, approximately 98.5% seen once; the top ten hold under 0.45%. The sequence was collected from a man between 25 and 39 years old in good health. The chain has TRBV6-1 and TRBJ1-2, with TRBD1 matching 12 bases. Input material: naive CD4+ T cells sorted from blood. Subset reported: CD45RA+ positively selected. CDR3 sequence reads: CASSTGQGAPGYTF. The CDR3 DNA follows: TGTGCCAGCAGTACGGGACAGGGGGCGCCTGGCTACACCTTC.